These 10 T cell receptor beta chains share one sample of origin, sequenced in a study of T cell responses to AZD1222 COVID-19 vaccine. The repertoire was sequenced with immunoSEQ multiplex PCR; TCRdb's copy has only in-frame clones and lacks some. The sample records about 140,000 clones, around 93% being singletons. The material was peripheral blood, obtained 28 days after the second AZD1222 dose. Receptors originate from an adult who received the AZD1222 COVID-19 vaccine.

The gene calls are TRBV28 and TRBJ1-5; the match to TRBD1 covers 7 bases. The V segment lost 5 bases and the J segment 0 bases; nucleotides outside the gene matches: 7. The CDR3 consists of 16 residues. The germline gives CDR1 MDHEN, CDR2 SYDVKM. CDR3 loop: CASSPWTGYSNQPQHF. CDR3 DNA sequence: TGTGCCAGCAGTCCATGGACAGGCTATAGCAATCAGCCCCAGCATTTT.

The chain combines TRBV20-1 with TRBJ2-7; a weak D match, TRBD2 (6 bases). V lost 3 bases and J lost 3, with 6 bases in between. CDR3 length: 11 amino acids. The germline gives CDR1 DFQATT, CDR2 SNEGSKA (reference sequence). CDR3 region: CSARDYYEQYF. The CDR3 bases are TGCAGTGCTAGGGACTACTACGAGCAGTACTTC.

The CDR3, as DNA: TGTGCCAGCTCACCACGGGTGACAGATACGCAGTATTTT. It translates to CASSPRVTDTQYF. The chain has TRBV18 and TRBJ2-3, with D hard to call. The CDR3 has 13 amino acids. The germline CDR1 and CDR2 sequences are KGHSH and LQKENI. The V end was cut by 1 base, the J end by 3 bases, with 5 bases between.

V is TRBV5-1 and J is TRBJ2-1, with 16 positions matching TRBD2. CDR3 length: 16 residues. With V trimmed by 0 bases and J by 8 bases, 2 bases remained unmatched. CDR1 is SGHRS and CDR2 is YFSETQ in the germline V gene. The CDR3 here is CASSLAGTSGRDEQFF. The CDR3 region has the DNA TGCGCCAGCAGCTTGGCAGGGACTAGCGGGAGGGATGAGCAGTTCTTC.

V usage is TRBV4-1 and J usage is TRBJ1-2, with D possibly matching TRBD1 (5 bases). The CDR3 totals 13 residues. V was trimmed by 3 bases and J by 2 bases, leaving 7 bases between them. Germline V gives CDR1 MGHRA, CDR2 YSYEKL. CDR3 protein: CASSHGDNYGYTF. The CDR3 bases are TGCGCCAGCAGCCATGGGGACAACTATGGCTACACCTTC.

The chain has TRBV7-9 and TRBJ1-5; 7 nucleotides align to TRBD1. The CDR3 is made up of 15 amino acids. Germline V gene lookup returns CDR1 SEHNR and CDR2 FQNEAQ (reference sequence). V lost 3 bases and J lost 4; bases outside the gene matches: 6. The DNA of the CDR3 is TGTGCCAGCAGCTTTTCCGGGACAGAGAATCAGCCCCAGCATTTT. This gives the protein CASSFSGTENQPQHF.

This clone occurred once. V is TRBV28 and J is TRBJ1-5; no clear D. Per germline, CDR1 MDHEN and CDR2 SYDVKM. CDR3 length: 15 amino acids. Trimming left V 3 bases short and J 7 bases short, with 16 bases between. In DNA form, the CDR3 reads TGTGCCAGCAGTTTGGTAAACCTAGGGAGACAGCCCCAGCATTTT. Translation gives CASSLVNLGRQPQHF.

The chain couples TRBV7-9 to TRBJ1-2; no clear D. The V end lost 3 bases, the J end lost 4 bases, and 9 bases lay between the germline ends. Germline-derived CDR1 and CDR2 are SEHNR and FQNEAQ (reference sequence). This CDR3 region has 13 residues. The chain's CDR3 is CASSFEVGYGYTF. CDR3 coding DNA: TGTGCCAGCAGCTTTGAGGTCGGCTATGGCTACACCTTC. The full variable domain, rest sourced from reference TRBV7-9 and TRBJ1-2, is DTGVSQNPRHKITKRGQNVTFRCDPISEHNRLYWYRQTLGQGPEFLTYFQNEAQLEKSRLLSDRFSAERPKGSFSTLEIQRTEQGDSAMYLCASSFEVGYGYTFGSGTRLTVV.

The chain links TRBV15 to TRBJ1-2; D unclear. This CDR3 is 13 amino acids long. Trimming pared 0 bases from V and 4 bases from J, leaving 6 bases between. Germline V gene lookup returns CDR1 LNHNV and CDR2 YYDKDF (reference sequence). CDR3 coding DNA: TGTGCCACCAGCAGAGACAGATCCTATGGCTACACCTTC. Protein: CATSRDRSYGYTF. Full variable domain (remainder filled in from reference TRBV15 and TRBJ1-2): DAMVIQNPRYQVTQFGKPVTLSCSQTLNHNVMYWYQQKSSQAPKLLFHYYDKDFNNEADTPDNFQSRRPNTSFCFLDIRSPGLGDTAMYLCATSRDRSYGYTFGSGTRLTVV.

The chain recombines TRBV21-1 with TRBJ2-5; the D segment call TRBD1 is taken from the table without a DNA check. TRBV21-1 is flagged as a pseudogene. CDR3 length: 15 residues. CDR3 in amino acids: CASSNVGQFQETQYF. Here the CDR3 DNA reads TGTGCCAGCAGCAACGTTGGTCAGTTCCAAGAGACCCAGTACTTC.